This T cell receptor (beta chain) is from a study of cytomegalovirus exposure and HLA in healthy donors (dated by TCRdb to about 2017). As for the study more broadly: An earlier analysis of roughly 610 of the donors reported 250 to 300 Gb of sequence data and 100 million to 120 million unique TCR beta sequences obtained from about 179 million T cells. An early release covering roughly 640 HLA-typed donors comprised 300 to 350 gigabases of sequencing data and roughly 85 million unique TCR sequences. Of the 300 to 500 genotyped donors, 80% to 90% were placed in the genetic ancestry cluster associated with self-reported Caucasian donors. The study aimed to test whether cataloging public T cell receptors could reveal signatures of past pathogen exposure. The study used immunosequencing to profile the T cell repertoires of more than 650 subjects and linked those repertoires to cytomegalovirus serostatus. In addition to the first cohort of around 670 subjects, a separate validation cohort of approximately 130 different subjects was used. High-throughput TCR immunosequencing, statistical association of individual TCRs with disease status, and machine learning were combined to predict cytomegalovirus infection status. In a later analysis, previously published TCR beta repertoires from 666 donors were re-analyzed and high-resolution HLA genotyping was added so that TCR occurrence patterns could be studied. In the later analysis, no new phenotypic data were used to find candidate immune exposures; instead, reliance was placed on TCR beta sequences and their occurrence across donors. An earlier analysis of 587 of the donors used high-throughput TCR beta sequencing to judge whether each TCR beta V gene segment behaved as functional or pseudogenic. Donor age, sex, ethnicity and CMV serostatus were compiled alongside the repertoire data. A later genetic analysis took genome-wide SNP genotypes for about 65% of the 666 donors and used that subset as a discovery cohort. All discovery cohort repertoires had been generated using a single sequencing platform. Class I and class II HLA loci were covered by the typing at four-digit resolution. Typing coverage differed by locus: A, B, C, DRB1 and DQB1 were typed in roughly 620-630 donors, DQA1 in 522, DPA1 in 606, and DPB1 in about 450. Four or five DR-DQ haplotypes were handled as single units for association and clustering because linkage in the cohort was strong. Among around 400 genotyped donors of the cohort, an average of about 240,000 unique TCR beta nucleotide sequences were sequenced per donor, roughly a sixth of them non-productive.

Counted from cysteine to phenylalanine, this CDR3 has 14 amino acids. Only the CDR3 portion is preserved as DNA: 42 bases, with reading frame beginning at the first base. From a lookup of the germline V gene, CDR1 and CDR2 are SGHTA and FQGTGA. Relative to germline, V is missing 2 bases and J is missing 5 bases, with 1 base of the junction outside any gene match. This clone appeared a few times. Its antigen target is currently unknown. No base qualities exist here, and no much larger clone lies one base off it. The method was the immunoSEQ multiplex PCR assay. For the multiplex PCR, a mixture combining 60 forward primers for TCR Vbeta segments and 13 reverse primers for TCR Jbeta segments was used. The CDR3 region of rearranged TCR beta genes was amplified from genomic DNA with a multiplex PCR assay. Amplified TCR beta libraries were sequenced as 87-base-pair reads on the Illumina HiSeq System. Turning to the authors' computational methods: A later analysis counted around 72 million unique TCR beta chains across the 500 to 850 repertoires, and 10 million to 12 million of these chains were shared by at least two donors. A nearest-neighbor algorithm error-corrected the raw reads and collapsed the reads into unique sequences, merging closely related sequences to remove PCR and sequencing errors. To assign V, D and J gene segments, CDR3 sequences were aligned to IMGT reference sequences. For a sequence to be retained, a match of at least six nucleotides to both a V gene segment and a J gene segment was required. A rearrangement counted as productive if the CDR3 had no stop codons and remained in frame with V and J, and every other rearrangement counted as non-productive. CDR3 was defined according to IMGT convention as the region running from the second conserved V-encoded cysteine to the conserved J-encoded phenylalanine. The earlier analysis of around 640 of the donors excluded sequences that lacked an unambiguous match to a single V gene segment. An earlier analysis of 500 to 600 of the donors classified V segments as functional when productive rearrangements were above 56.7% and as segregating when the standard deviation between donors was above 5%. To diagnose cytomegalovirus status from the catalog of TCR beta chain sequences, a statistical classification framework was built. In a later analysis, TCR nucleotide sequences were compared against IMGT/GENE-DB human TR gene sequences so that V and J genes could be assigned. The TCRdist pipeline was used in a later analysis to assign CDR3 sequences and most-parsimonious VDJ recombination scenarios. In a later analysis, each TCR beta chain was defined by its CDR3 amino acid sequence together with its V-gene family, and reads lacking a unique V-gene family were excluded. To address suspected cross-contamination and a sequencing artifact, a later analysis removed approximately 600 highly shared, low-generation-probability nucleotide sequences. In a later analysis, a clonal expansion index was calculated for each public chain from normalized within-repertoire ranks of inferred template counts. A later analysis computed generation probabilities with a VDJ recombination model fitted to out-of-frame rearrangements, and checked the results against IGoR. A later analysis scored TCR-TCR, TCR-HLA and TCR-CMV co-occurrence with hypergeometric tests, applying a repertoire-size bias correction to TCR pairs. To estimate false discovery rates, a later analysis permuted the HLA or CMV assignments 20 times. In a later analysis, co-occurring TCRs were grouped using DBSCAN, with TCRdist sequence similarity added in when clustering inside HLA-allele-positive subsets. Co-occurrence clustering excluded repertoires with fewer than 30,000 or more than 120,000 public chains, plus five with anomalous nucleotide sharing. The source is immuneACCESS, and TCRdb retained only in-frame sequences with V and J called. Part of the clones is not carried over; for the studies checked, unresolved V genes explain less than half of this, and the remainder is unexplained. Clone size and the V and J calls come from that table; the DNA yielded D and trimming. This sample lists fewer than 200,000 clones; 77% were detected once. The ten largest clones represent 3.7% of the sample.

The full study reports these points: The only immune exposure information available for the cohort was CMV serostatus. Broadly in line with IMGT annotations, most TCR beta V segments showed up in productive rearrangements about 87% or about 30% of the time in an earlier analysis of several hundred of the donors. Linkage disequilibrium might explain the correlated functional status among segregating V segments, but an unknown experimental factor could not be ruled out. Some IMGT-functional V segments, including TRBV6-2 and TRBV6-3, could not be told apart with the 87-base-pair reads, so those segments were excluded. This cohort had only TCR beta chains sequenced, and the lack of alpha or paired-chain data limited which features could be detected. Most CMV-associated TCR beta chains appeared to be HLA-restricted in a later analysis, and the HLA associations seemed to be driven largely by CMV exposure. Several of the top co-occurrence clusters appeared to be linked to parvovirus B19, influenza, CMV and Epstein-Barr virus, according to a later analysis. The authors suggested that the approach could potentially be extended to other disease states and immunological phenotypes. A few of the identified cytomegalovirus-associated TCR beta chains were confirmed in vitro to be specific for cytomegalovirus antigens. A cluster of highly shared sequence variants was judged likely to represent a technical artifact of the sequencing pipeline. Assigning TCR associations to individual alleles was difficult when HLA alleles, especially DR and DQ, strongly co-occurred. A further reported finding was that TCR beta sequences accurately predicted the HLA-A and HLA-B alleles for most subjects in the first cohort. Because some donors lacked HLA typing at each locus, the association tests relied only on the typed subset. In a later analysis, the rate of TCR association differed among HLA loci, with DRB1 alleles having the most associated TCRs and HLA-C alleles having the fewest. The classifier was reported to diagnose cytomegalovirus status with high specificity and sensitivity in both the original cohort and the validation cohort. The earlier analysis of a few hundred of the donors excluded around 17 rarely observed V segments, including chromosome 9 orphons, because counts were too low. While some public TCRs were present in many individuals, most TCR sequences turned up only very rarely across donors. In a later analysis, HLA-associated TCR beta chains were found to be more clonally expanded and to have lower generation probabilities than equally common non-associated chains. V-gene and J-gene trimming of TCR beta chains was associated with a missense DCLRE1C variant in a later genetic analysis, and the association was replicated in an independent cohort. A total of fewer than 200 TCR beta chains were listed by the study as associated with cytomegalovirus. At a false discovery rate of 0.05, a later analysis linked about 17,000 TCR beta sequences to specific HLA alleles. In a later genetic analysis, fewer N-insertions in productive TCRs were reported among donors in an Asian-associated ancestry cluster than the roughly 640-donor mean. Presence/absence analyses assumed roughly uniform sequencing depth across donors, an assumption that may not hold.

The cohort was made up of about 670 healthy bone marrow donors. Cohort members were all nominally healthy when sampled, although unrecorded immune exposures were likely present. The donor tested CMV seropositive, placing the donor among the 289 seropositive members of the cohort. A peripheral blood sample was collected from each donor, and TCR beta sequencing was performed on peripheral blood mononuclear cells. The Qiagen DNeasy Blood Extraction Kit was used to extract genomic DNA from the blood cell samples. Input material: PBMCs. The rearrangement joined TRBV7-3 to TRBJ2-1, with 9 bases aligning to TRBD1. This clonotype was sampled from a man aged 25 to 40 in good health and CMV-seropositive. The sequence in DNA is TGTGCCAGCAGCTTAGGGACAGGGAACAATGAGCAGTTCTTC. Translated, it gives CASSLGTGNNEQFF. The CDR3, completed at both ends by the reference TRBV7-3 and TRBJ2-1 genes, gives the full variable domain GAGVSQTPSNKVTEKGKYVELRCDPISGHTALYWYRQSLGQGPEFLIYFQGTGAADDSGLPNDRFFAVRPEGSVSTLKIQRTERGDSAVYLCASSLGTGNNEQFFGPGTRLTVL.